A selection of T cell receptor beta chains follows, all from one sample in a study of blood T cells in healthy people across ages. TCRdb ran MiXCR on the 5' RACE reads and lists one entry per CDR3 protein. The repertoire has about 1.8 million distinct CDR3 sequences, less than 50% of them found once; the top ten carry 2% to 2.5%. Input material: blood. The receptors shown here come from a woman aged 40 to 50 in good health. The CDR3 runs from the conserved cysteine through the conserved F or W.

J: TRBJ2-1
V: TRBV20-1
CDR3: CSASLGDRGYEQFF

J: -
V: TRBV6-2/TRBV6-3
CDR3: CASSYSPSGAKETQYF

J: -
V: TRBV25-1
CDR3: CAGSEVGGTQYF

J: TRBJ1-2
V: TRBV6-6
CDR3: CASSYGNYGYTF

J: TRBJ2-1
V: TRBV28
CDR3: CASSLWSQGGNEQFF

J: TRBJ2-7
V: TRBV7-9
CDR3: CASSPTWGTDPYEQYF

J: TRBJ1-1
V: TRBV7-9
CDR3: CASSITRMNTEAFF

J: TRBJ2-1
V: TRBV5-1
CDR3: CASRDLAGDGNEQFF

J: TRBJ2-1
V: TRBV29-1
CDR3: CRVAAGAFNEQFF

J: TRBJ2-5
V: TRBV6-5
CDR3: CASRHQPLDREETQYF